This T cell receptor (beta chain) was sequenced during a study of shared clonotypes between healthy human individuals (dated by TCRdb to about 2020). With respect to the entire study: A few men and a couple of women, aged 18 to 49 years, made up the cohort. For each donor, CD4 naive and CD4 memory were each given three plates, CD8 naive was given two plates, and CD8 memory was given one plate. The study deeply sequenced blood TCR repertoires of about 5 healthy adults to estimate repertoire size and the extent of clonotype sharing between individuals. To increase sequencing depth and limit assay-specific biases, different laboratories used diverse techniques to prepare libraries and sequence TCR repertoires. Each donor's leukapheresis produced roughly between about 0.9 and 9.5 billion PBMCs.

Results and caveats for the whole study, not just this receptor: Sampling was limited to blood, and TCR repertoires in tissue likely differ from TCR repertoires in blood. Naive subsets generally had larger estimated clonotype richness than memory subsets did. Compared with non-shared clonotypes, clonotypes shared by all four sorted-subset donors had higher generation probabilities. The small number of donors limited the genetic and exposure-history diversity represented. Rarefaction of sorted-subset datasets indicated incomplete sequencing despite the large sequencing depth. Based on pairwise subsampling, the degree of clonotype sharing among donors was expected to be affected by sequencing depth. Sharing across several donors was observed for approximately 4.6% of naive CD4, 3.5% of naive CD8, over 2% of memory CD4, and approximately 0.41% of memory CD8 clonotypes.

The donors were healthy, HIV-negative adults who had no recently reported acute infections or vaccinations. Every donor was a Caucasian adult living in Nashville, Tennessee, USA. CD4+ T cells were enriched by magnetic negative selection; naive cells were then positively selected on CD45RA, and the negative fraction formed the memory subset. After blood collection by leukapheresis, PBMCs were isolated using Ficoll-Histopaque density gradient centrifugation and then cryopreserved in the vapor phase of liquid nitrogen. Analytical flow cytometry was used to check the purity and quantity of each magnetically sorted T cell population. From each sorted fraction, genomic DNA was isolated and quantified by UV absorbance on a Nanodrop 2000c. This clone was picked up one time. Its recognized antigen is unknown. The input lacks base qualities; no much larger clone sits a single base away. Other nucleotide sequences from this sample produce the same CDR3.

TCR CDR3 regions were amplified from genomic DNA by multiplex PCR using the deep immunoSEQ assay. Genomic DNA extracted from each cell subset was distributed evenly over all wells of several immunoSEQ 96-well plates, and each plate served as one replicate. For sorted subsets, each replicate PCR was loaded with about 0.2 ug genomic DNA, equivalent to 30,000 or so T cell genomes. The purified libraries were quantified using a Qubit 3.0 fluorometer, sized with a Bioanalyzer 2100, and then quantified again using the KAPA Library Quantification kit. A separate single-read 150-cycle Illumina NextSeq 550 flow cell was used to sequence each immunoSEQ 96-well plate. Per the authors' processing: Because the immunoSEQ output held only junctional sequences and lacked quality scores, the filtering could not match the filtering applied to full-length reads. Sequences were annotated with PyIR, a Python wrapper for IgBLAST v1.9, using IMGT germline references to assign V/J genes and CDR3. Reads were filtered out if the reads had weak V/J assignments (E-value above 1e-6), no CDR3, stop codons, out-of-frame junctions, or ambiguous translated residues. V3J clonotypes were defined as sequences sharing the same inferred V gene, J gene, and CDR3 amino acid sequence. Percentage overlap between repertoires was calculated by dividing the number of shared unique clonotypes by the size of the smaller repertoire. Richness of each repertoire was evaluated using RTK rarefaction, the Chao1 estimator, and Recon v2.1 estimates of unobserved clonotypes. Generation probabilities for all TCRbeta clonotypes obtained by the gDNA method from a handful of donors were computed using OLGA. TCRdb's version of the immuneACCESS table is confined to in-frame rearrangements and falls short of the full clone set. An unresolved V gene accounts for under half of the shortfall where checked; the remainder is of unknown origin. That table gives V, J and clone size, and the DNA gave D and trimming. Within this sample are roughly 2 million clones, with approximately 95% of them counted one time only. Roughly 0.13% of the sample is taken by the ten largest.

The CDR3 covers 15 residues, taking in both the cysteine and the phenylalanine. Just CDR3 DNA is preserved here, 45 bases in frame from base 1. As encoded in the germline V gene (reference sequence), CDR1 is SEHNR while CDR2 is FQNEAQ. V lost 5 bases and J lost 0 bases; the stretch between them is 11 bases long. The sequence was collected from a man in his late teens or twenties in good health. The rearrangement joined TRBV7-9 to TRBJ1-3, with TRBD1 perhaps the D gene, on 5 matching bases. Source material: naive CD4+ T cells sorted from blood. The cell subset or site label on this specimen signifies: CD45RA+ positively selected. The CDR3: CASSPGLFSGNTIYF. The DNA reads TGTGCCAGCAGCCCGGGACTATTCTCTGGAAACACCATATATTTT.